Below, 10 T cell receptor beta chains from the same sample are listed, as sequenced in a study of blood T cells in healthy people across ages. A sample-barcoded 5' primer and a J-beta primer mix were used in a second PCR of roughly 7 to 11 cycles. TCRdb independently ran MiXCR on the 5' RACE reads; one entry per CDR3 protein. This sample carries hundreds of thousands of distinct CDR3 sequences, less than 40% of them seen once, and the ten largest clones take approximately 15%. The sequencing input was blood. The receptors originated from a woman aged 80 or over in good health.

This clonotype has ten or more counts. V and J are TRBV20-1 and TRBJ2-3; TRBD1 is a possible D gene (5 bases). CDR3 length equals 12 residues. Germline V gives CDR1 DFQATT, CDR2 SNEGSKA (reference sequence). The germline V and J ends were trimmed by 0 bases and 6 bases, with 7 bases remaining between them. The CDR3 DNA reads as TGCAGTGCTAGAGATTCAGGGGATACGCAGTATTTT. It encodes CSARDSGDTQYF.

Of note for this clonotype: An end of the junction does not agree with germline; a read error may underlie this. The chain links TRBV29-1 to TRBJ2-2; 12 positions match TRBD1. The CDR3 extends over 13 amino acids. The germline V gene has CDR1 SQVTM and CDR2 ANQGSEA. The CDR3 DNA sequence: TGCAGCGCCGGGACAGGGGGCACCGGGGAGCGGTTTTTT. As protein: CSAGTGGTGERFF.

This clonotype was observed a handful of times. The junction departs from the called germline gene at one end, perhaps through a read error. The V call is TRBV18, the J call TRBJ2-1; possibly TRBD2 for D (6 bases). The J call is in doubt because the DNA end fits TRBJ2-7 better. The CDR3 consists of 18 residues. The germline V gene encodes CDR1 KGHSH and CDR2 LQKENI. The CDR3 DNA is TGCGCCAGCTCACCACCGATCCGCGGGGTAAGCTCCTACAATGAGCAGTACTTC. It codes for CASSPPIRGVSSYNEQYF.

The chain recombines TRBV19 with TRBJ1-5; 10 bases align to TRBD1. CDR1 and CDR2 (germline): LNHDA, SQIVND (reference sequence). CDR3 size: 15 residues. Germline trimming cut 4 bases from V and 6 bases from J; bases unmatched to any gene: 6. The CDR3 loop is CASSKTGGSGQPQHF. DNA of the CDR3: TGTGCCAGTAGTAAGACAGGGGGCTCGGGTCAGCCCCAGCATTTT.

This clonotype was counted only a few times. This chain uses TRBV12-3 or TRBV12-4 with TRBJ1-2; D is uncertain. The V end was cut by 7 bases, the J end by 6 bases, with 15 bases between. The CDR3 has 13 amino acids. DNA for the CDR3: TGTGCCAGCACCCAAGAAGGGTGGGATGGCTACACCTTC. This encodes CASTQEGWDGYTF.

The sample holds many counts of this clonotype. V and J are TRBV7-8 and TRBJ1-5; a weak D match, TRBD1 (6 bases). The ends were cut back, 5 bases at V and 5 bases at J, with 19 bases in the middle. This CDR3 region has 16 residues. CDR1 and CDR2 (germline): SGHVS, FQNEAQ. CDR3 in DNA: TGTGCCAGCAGCCCCCTCGGAGTGGGGGGCTATCAGCCCCAGCATTTT. Residues: CASSPLGVGGYQPQHF.

On this clonotype: A much larger clone lies one base from this, so it may be a read error. The chain uses TRBV20-1 and TRBJ2-7; no firm D call. V lost 4 bases, J lost 3 bases, and 10 bases lay in between. This CDR3 contains 12 residues. Germline loops: CDR1 DFQATT, CDR2 SNEGSKA (reference sequence). CDR3 amino acids: CSANVIGYEQYF. Here the CDR3 DNA reads TGCAGTGCTAATGTAATTGGCTACGAGCAGTACTTC.

This clonotype was recorded only once. A clone one base away is much larger, so this may be a read error. This chain joins TRBV30 and TRBJ2-7, with unresolved D. The end of the DNA fits TRBJ2-5 better, so the J call may be wrong. CDR1 and CDR2 (germline): GTSNPN, SVGIG (reference sequence). The CDR3 extends over 13 amino acids. The CDR3: CAWSIGQAETQYF. CDR3 bases: TGTGCCTGGAGTATAGGGCAGGCTGAGACCCAGTACTTC.

On this clonotype: Possible read error: a much larger clone is one base away. This chain connects TRBV7-9 to TRBJ2-5, with D maybe TRBD1 (5 bases). The CDR3 sequence is 13 residues long. Germline CDR1 and CDR2: SEHNR and FQNEAQ (reference sequence). CDR3 in DNA: TGTGCCAGCAACTTAGCCGGCAGGGCGGACCAGTACTTC. The encoded protein is CASNLAGRADQYF.

This clonotype occurred many times. Just one base apart from a much larger clone, this may be a read error. This chain uses TRBV7-2 with TRBJ2-1; 8 positions match TRBD2. With V trimmed by 1 base and J by 6 bases, 5 bases remained unmatched. This CDR3 is built from 15 residues. Germline CDR1 SGHTA, CDR2 FQGNSA. CDR3 in DNA: TGTGCCAGCAGCTTAGGGACTAGCCGGGGCAATGAGCAGTTCTTC. Its protein product is CASSLGTSRGNEQFF.